This T cell receptor beta chain was identified during a study of shared clonotypes between healthy human individuals. The germline CDR1 and CDR2 sequences are SEHNR and FQNEAQ (reference sequence). Between the trimmed V and J ends, which lost 5 bases and 4 bases, there was a span of 8 bases. This CDR3 contains 12 residues. Some clones are missing from TCRdb's copy, which holds only in-frame ones; the method was immunoSEQ multiplex PCR. The sample gives about 560,000 clones, around 76% of which show up once; about 12% is in the top ten. This TCR derives from a woman aged 40 to 50 in good health. Some clones in this sample may be carry-over from other donors' samples. The chain is built from TRBV7-9 and TRBJ2-5, with no clear D. The source material was PBMCs. CDR3 in DNA: TGTGCCAGCAGCAGGACGAGAGAGACCCAGTACTTC. As protein: CASSRTRETQYF.